A single sample is the source of the 32 T cell receptor beta chains below, sequenced in a study of T-cell memory formation after mild COVID-19. TCRdb re-called the 5' RACE reads through MiXCR, storing one row per CDR3 protein. In the table there are about 430,000 distinct CDR3 sequences, 20% to 25% of which are singletons. Sequenced input: PBMCs or a T cell subset sorted from them (not recorded which). These receptors originate from an adult woman who had mild COVID-19 (a few samples of this study predate the infection). Cell type and time point are not known.

This clonotype was counted only a few times. The V call is TRBV5-1, the J call TRBJ2-2; D remains ambiguous. CDR3 length equals 14 residues. Trimming pared 0 bases from V and 3 bases from J, leaving 6 bases between. Germline V gene data show CDR1 as SGHRS and CDR2 as YFSETQ. The CDR3, as DNA: TGCGCCAGCAGCTTGGATAGCTACACCGGGGAGCTGTTTTTT. Encoded protein: CASSLDSYTGELFF.

This clonotype appeared a few times. V and J are TRBV30 and TRBJ1-1; a weak D match, TRBD1 (6 bases). Germline V gene data show CDR1 as GTSNPN and CDR2 as SVGIG (reference sequence). Trimming cost V 8 bases and J 6 bases, with 19 bases left between them. The length of the CDR3 is 13 residues. The CDR3 sequence is CAGEGGASAEAFF. The CDR3 nucleotides are TGTGCCGGAGAAGGGGGGGCAAGCGCTGAAGCTTTCTTT.

The V gene is TRBV11-3, the J gene TRBJ2-7; TRBD2 matches 8 bases. The length of the CDR3 is 15 residues. The trim removed 7 bases at V and 0 bases at J, leaving 8 bases unmatched. The V gene's germline CDR1 is SGHNT and CDR2 YENEEA. The CDR3 here is CASNPAGADSYEQYF. DNA for the CDR3: TGTGCCAGCAATCCAGCGGGAGCCGACTCCTACGAGCAGTACTTC.

This clonotype was observed a few times. The chain uses TRBV4-1 and TRBJ2-7; D possibly matches TRBD1 or TRBD2 (6 bases each). This CDR3 spans 15 amino acids. V lost 1 base and J lost 2, with 12 bases in between. Germline lookup yields CDR1 MGHRA and CDR2 YSYEKL. Here the CDR3 reads CASSQAGGDTYEQYF. Here the CDR3 DNA reads TGCGCCAGCAGCCAAGCCGGAGGGGACACCTACGAGCAGTACTTC.

This sequence joins TRBV11-2 and TRBJ2-7; 7 bases align to TRBD1. Trimming cost V 6 bases and J 3 bases; bases outside gene matches: 5. The V gene's germline CDR1 is SGHAT and CDR2 FQNNGV. The length of the CDR3 is 13 residues. The CDR3 DNA sequence: TGTGCCAGCAGAGTTGGACAGGACTACGAGCAGTACTTC. Protein: CASRVGQDYEQYF.

The chain carries TRBV27 and TRBJ2-1; a weak D match, TRBD2 (5 bases). The CDR3 contains 15 residues. Trimming took 7 bases from V and 2 from J, leaving 15 bases between them. Germline loops: CDR1 MNHEY, CDR2 SMNVEV (reference sequence). The CDR3 DNA follows: TGTGCCAGCACCCACGAGGGCCCCGCCTACAATGAGCAGTTCTTC. Amino acid sequence: CASTHEGPAYNEQFF.

The V call is TRBV6-6, the J call TRBJ2-1; D is unclear. Germline V gene data show CDR1 as MNHNY and CDR2 as SVGAGI (reference sequence). Trimming cost V 6 bases and J 7 bases, with 7 bases left between them. The CDR3 spans 11 residues. This chain's CDR3 is CASRSRNEQFF. Here the CDR3 DNA reads TGTGCCAGCAGGAGCAGGAATGAGCAGTTCTTC.

This clonotype appeared a few times. This CDR3 is CASSLLLRGPRETQYF. Here the CDR3 DNA reads TGTGCCAGCAGCTTATTGTTACGGGGTCCCCGGGAGACCCAGTACTTC. V usage is TRBV7-6 and J usage is TRBJ2-5, with D possibly matching TRBD2 (5 bases). V was trimmed by 2 bases and J by 5 bases, leaving 18 bases between them. In germline, CDR1 is SGHVS, CDR2 FNYEAQ. The CDR3 loop spans 16 amino acids.

This clonotype showed up just a few times. This chain connects TRBV30 to TRBJ2-7, with 7 bases that match TRBD1. CDR3 length equals 13 residues. Germline V gene lookup returns CDR1 GTSNPN and CDR2 SVGIG (reference sequence). With 0 bases clipped from V and 1 base from J, the junction kept 0 bases outside the gene matches. The CDR3 nucleotides read TGTGCCTGGAGTGTGGGACAGTCCTACGAGCAGTACTTC. Its protein product is CAWSVGQSYEQYF.

V usage is TRBV6-5 and J usage is TRBJ1-1; no clear D. CDR1 MNHEY and CDR2 SVGAGI come from the germline V gene. V lost 4 bases to trimming and J lost 6 bases, with 9 bases between them. This CDR3 has 12 amino acids. CDR3 residues: CASSSSSSEAFF. CDR3 DNA: TGTGCCAGCAGTTCTAGTAGCTCTGAAGCTTTCTTT.

This clonotype showed up just a few times. Here the CDR3 reads CSTTDAGEGYTQYF. The CDR3 DNA reads TGCAGTACCACAGATGCGGGAGAAGGCTATACGCAGTATTTT. The V gene is TRBV20-1, the J gene TRBJ2-3; 7 bases align to TRBD2. J gave up 7 bases and V 8 bases, and 15 bases lay outside the gene matches. The CDR3 sequence is 14 residues long. From germline, CDR1 is DFQATT and CDR2 SNEGSKA (reference sequence).

This sequence joins TRBV7-2 and TRBJ2-2; 15 bases line up with TRBD2. Germline V gene lookup returns CDR1 SGHTA and CDR2 FQGNSA. The V segment lost 4 bases and the J segment 4 bases; nucleotides outside the gene matches: 1. The CDR3 contains 16 residues. CDR3 residues: CASSWTSGRATGELFF. The CDR3 nucleotides read TGTGCCAGCAGCTGGACTAGCGGGAGGGCCACCGGGGAGCTGTTTTTT.

This clonotype has more than one count but fewer than ten. V gene TRBV5-1 combines with J gene TRBJ2-2; TRBD1 matches 9 bases. Per germline, CDR1 SGHRS and CDR2 YFSETQ. This CDR3 has 15 amino acids. The trim removed 0 bases at V and 6 bases at J, leaving 3 bases unmatched. CDR3 in DNA: TGCGCCAGCAGCTTGGGACAGGGGGTTCCCGGGGAGCTGTTTTTT. The encoded protein is CASSLGQGVPGELFF.

The V gene is TRBV4-1, the J gene TRBJ2-3, with 7 bases that match TRBD2. Per the germline V gene, CDR1 is MGHRA and CDR2 is YSYEKL. V shed 2 bases and J 4 bases; nucleotides not matched to a gene: 9. This CDR3 comprises 16 residues. The CDR3 coding sequence is TGCGCCAGCAGCCAATCTCGACTAGCCAGGGCAGATACGCAGTATTTT. This gives the protein CASSQSRLARADTQYF.

For the CDR3, the DNA is TGTGCCAGCAGCTTTGAGGGTTCCTATGGCTACACCTTC. Amino acids: CASSFEGSYGYTF. This chain connects TRBV7-9 to TRBJ1-2; no firm D call. Germline V gives CDR1 SEHNR, CDR2 FQNEAQ (reference sequence). V lost 3 bases to trimming and J lost 4 bases, with 9 bases between them. The CDR3 extends over 13 amino acids.

Only a few counts were recorded for this clonotype. The chain employs TRBV6-2 or TRBV6-3 and TRBJ1-2; D unresolved. Germline values: CDR1 MNHEY, CDR2 SVGEGT. The length of the CDR3 is 18 residues. The V end was cut by 6 bases, the J end by 0 bases, with 23 bases between. The CDR3 region is CASSLGRTMRNPNYGYTF. In DNA, the CDR3 is TGTGCCAGCAGCCTAGGACGGACGATGCGAAATCCTAACTATGGCTACACCTTC.

This clonotype has at least ten counts. The chain has TRBV5-5 and TRBJ1-1, with TRBD1 matching over 10 bases. In germline, CDR1 is SGHKS, CDR2 YYEKEE (reference sequence). CDR3 length: 16 amino acids. Losses at the gene ends were 0 bases for V and 5 bases for J; bases not matched to a gene: 7. The CDR3 region is CASSLGQGAMRTEAFF. CDR3 bases: TGTGCCAGCAGCTTGGGACAGGGGGCTATGAGGACTGAAGCTTTCTTT.

This rearrangement joins TRBV5-4 to TRBJ1-2; TRBD1 is a possible D gene (6 bases). With 1 base removed from V and 3 bases from J, the gap between germline ends came to 16 bases. CDR1 and CDR2 (germline): SGHNT, YYREEE (reference sequence). This CDR3 is 16 amino acids long. This CDR3 is CASSLNKGHRDYGYTF. The CDR3 DNA sequence: TGTGCCAGCAGCTTGAACAAGGGACACCGCGACTATGGCTACACCTTC.

This clonotype turned up a few times. CDR3 sequence reads: CASSQTGQNTDTQYF. DNA for the CDR3: TGTGCCAGCAGCCAAACGGGACAGAACACAGATACGCAGTATTTT. The chain links TRBV4-2 to TRBJ2-3, with TRBD1 matching 7 bases. Per germline, CDR1 LGHNA and CDR2 YNFKEQ. This CDR3 is built from 15 residues. V lost 2 bases and J lost 2; bases outside the gene matches: 4.

V gene TRBV29-1 combines with J gene TRBJ2-3, with D possibly being TRBD1 (5 bases). Germline assignment: CDR1 SQVTM and CDR2 ANQGSEA. The CDR3 totals 16 residues. Trimming took off 2 bases at V and 1 base at J, with 16 bases between the two ends. Written as DNA, the CDR3 is TGCAGCGTTGAATTACCGACAGCTAGGGGCACAGATACGCAGTATTTT. It is translated as CSVELPTARGTDTQYF.

This clonotype was picked up a small number of times. The genes are TRBV4-3 and TRBJ2-7; D may be TRBD1 (6 bases). CDR3 length: 15 amino acids. V lost 0 bases and J lost 2, with 11 bases in between. Per germline, CDR1 LGHNA and CDR2 YSLEER. In DNA form, the CDR3 reads TGCGCCAGCAGCCAAGATTCAGGGGACCCCTACGAGCAGTACTTC. As protein: CASSQDSGDPYEQYF.

This clonotype was observed many times. Mismatch with germline at one junction end may stem from a read error. This chain uses TRBV4-1 with TRBJ2-7, with D perhaps matching TRBD1 (6 bases). Germline loops: CDR1 MGHRA, CDR2 YSYEKL. The CDR3 contains 13 residues. The CDR3: CASSQGSSYEQYF. The CDR3, as DNA: TGTGCCAGCAGCCAGGGGAGCTCCTACGAGCAGTACTTC.

This clonotype was observed a few times. V is TRBV5-4 and J is TRBJ2-2; D is possibly TRBD2 (5 bases). V dropped 4 bases and J dropped 6 bases, with 10 bases sitting between them. Germline CDR1 reads SGHNT; CDR2 reads YYREEE (reference sequence). This CDR3 has 13 amino acids. The CDR3 is CASSKEGPGELFF. The CDR3 DNA follows: TGTGCCAGCAGCAAAGAGGGTCCCGGGGAGCTGTTTTTT.

V gene TRBV24-1 combines with J gene TRBJ2-7; D is possibly TRBD1 (6 bases). The germline V gene encodes CDR1 KGHDR and CDR2 SFDVKD. V was pared by 3 bases and J by 3 bases, with 14 bases between. The CDR3 is 15 residues long. The CDR3 reads CATSDATQGFYEQYF. The CDR3 DNA follows: TGTGCCACCAGTGATGCAACTCAGGGGTTCTACGAGCAGTACTTC.

Only a few counts were recorded for this clonotype. This rearrangement joins TRBV10-3 to TRBJ2-1, with TRBD2 matching 10 bases. J was trimmed by 3 bases and V by 0 bases; bases with no gene match: 5. The CDR3 covers 17 residues. Per germline, CDR1 ENHRY and CDR2 SYGVKD. This chain's CDR3 is CAISESQPSGSYNEQFF. For the CDR3, the DNA is TGTGCCATCAGTGAGTCTCAGCCTAGCGGGAGCTACAATGAGCAGTTCTTC.

The gene calls are TRBV6-1 and TRBJ2-3; D perhaps matches TRBD2 (6 bases). V lost 5 bases and J 5 bases, leaving 11 bases between the germline ends. This CDR3 spans 13 amino acids. Germline CDR1 and CDR2: MNHNS and SASEGT. The CDR3 DNA follows: TGTGCCAGCAGTCGGCAGGAGGGAGATACGCAGTATTTT. Protein sequence: CASSRQEGDTQYF.

This clonotype came up a few times. The chain uses TRBV12-3 or TRBV12-4 and TRBJ2-7; D tentatively fits TRBD1 or TRBD2 (6 bases each). This CDR3 is built from 14 residues. V lost 6 bases and J lost 5, with 17 bases in between. The CDR3 spells CASSGGRGRDEQYF. In DNA, the CDR3 is TGTGCCAGCAGCGGGGGCAGGGGTCGGGACGAGCAGTACTTC.

In this sample, this clonotype turned up a few times. V gene TRBV19 combines with J gene TRBJ2-7; 9 nucleotides line up with TRBD1. Germline V lookup: CDR1 LNHDA, CDR2 SQIVND (reference sequence). CDR3 length: 14 amino acids. V trimming: 6 bases; J trimming: 3 bases; junction bases outside the gene matches: 6. CDR3 DNA sequence: TGTGCCAGTAGCATTCCGGGACAGGGCTACGAGCAGTACTTC. Its protein is CASSIPGQGYEQYF.

This clonotype occurred a few times. This chain's CDR3 is CASSLGDSLYGYTF. The CDR3, as DNA: TGCGCCAGCAGCTTGGGGGACAGCTTGTATGGCTACACCTTC. The chain recombines TRBV5-1 with TRBJ1-2, with 7 bases aligning to TRBD1. The CDR3 spans 14 residues. V was pared by 0 bases and J by 5 bases, with 4 bases of the junction left unmatched. Germline values: CDR1 SGHRS, CDR2 YFSETQ.

This clonotype has only a few counts. The chain joins TRBV5-1 to TRBJ2-5, with D perhaps given as TRBD1 or TRBD2 (5 bases each). The germline V and J ends were trimmed by 2 bases and 0 bases, with 14 bases remaining between them. This CDR3 has 16 amino acids. Germline CDR1 is SGHRS and CDR2 is YFSETQ. CDR3 sequence (DNA): TGCGCCAGCAGCTTTCAGGGCGGCGGGTACCAAGAGACCCAGTACTTC. As protein: CASSFQGGGYQETQYF.

This clonotype was counted only a few times. The genes are TRBV15 and TRBJ1-2; no reliable D call. This CDR3 region has 14 residues. Between the trimmed V and J ends, which lost 3 bases and 5 bases, there was a span of 13 bases. Germline-derived CDR1 and CDR2 are LNHNV and YYDKDF (reference sequence). CDR3 bases: TGTGCCACCAGCAGCCTCCCCGTACGGTATGGCTACACCTTC. This gives the protein CATSSLPVRYGYTF.

This chain links TRBV7-9 with TRBJ1-4, with D unclear. V lost 4 bases, J lost 3 bases, and 15 bases lay in between. Germline values: CDR1 SEHNR, CDR2 FQNEAQ (reference sequence). This CDR3 has 16 amino acids. CDR3 sequence (DNA): TGTGCCAGCAGCTGGCGTCGCGCGGTGGCTAATGAAAAACTGTTTTTT. This gives the protein CASSWRRAVANEKLFF.